The following is a TCR beta chain sequence with its context. Its antigen remains unknown. The CDR3 is 15 amino acids. The germline V gene has CDR1 SGHTA and CDR2 FQGNSA. V was clipped by 4 bases and J by 7 bases; unmatched bases: 9. By 5'RACE template switching, TCR cDNA was produced, with a universal primer site and UMIs added in the process. MiXCR, applied by TCRdb to the 5' RACE reads, yields one record per CDR3 protein. The sample carries 400,000 or so distinct CDR3 sequences, approximately 6% recorded once. The sample comes from a study of T cells after yellow fever vaccination. Study-level results: The secondary response peaked faster, at day 5 versus 15, but was weaker. Abundant clonotypes from the bulk population could have been carried over as contaminants into FACS-sorted repertoires. Detected again after the booster were most primary-vaccination clones, at nearly 97% CD4 and nearly 90% CD8.

The V and J genes are TRBV7-2 and TRBJ2-3; 9 nucleotides align to TRBD2. This TCR derives from a young man who received the YFV17D yellow fever vaccine. The sequencing used PBMCs, collected 5 days after the yellow fever booster vaccination. The CDR3 DNA is TGTGCCAGCAGCTCGGGGGGAGCGGGAGGTTATACGCAGTATTTT. Encoded protein: CASSSGGAGGYTQYF.